These T cell receptor beta chains were read from a single sample in a study of Graves' ophthalmopathy and Graves' hyperthyroidism. TCRdb re-derived calls from the multiplex PCR reads in MiXCR, one entry per CDR3 protein. This table holds roughly 420,000 distinct CDR3 sequences, about 21% found once. The specimen sequenced was peripheral blood. These receptors were obtained from a woman aged 18-35 years with stable Graves' hyperthyroidism. Each CDR3 is given with its conserved first and last residue. The order of the fields is V gene, J gene, D gene, clone size, CDR3 protein, CDR3 DNA. The D gene is left open where the match is weak. Clone size, where shown, is once, few, many, or a class for clones that have expanded.

>TRBV27|TRBJ1-5|-|many
CASGAGYNQPQHF
TGTGCCAGCGGTGCAGGATACAATCAGCCCCAGCATTTT
>TRBV28|TRBJ1-6|TRBD1|many
CASSELRGHLVRF
TGTGCCAGCAGCGAACTCAGGGGGCACCTAGTGCGCTTT
>TRBV28|TRBJ2-7|TRBD2|many
CASSLGLAGDPYEQYF
TGTGCCAGCAGTCTGGGACTAGCGGGAGACCCCTACGAGCAGTACTTC
>TRBV24-1|TRBJ2-5|TRBD1|many
CATSDSQGKAETQYF
TGTGCCACCAGTGACTCACAGGGGAAGGCCGAGACCCAGTACTTC
>TRBV20-1|TRBJ2-5|TRBD2|many
CSALLAGGETQYF
TGCAGTGCCCTACTAGCGGGAGGAGAGACCCAGTACTTC
>TRBV20-1|TRBJ2-3|TRBD2|few
CTNIAGLTDTQYF
TGCACTAATATAGCGGGACTCACAGATACGCAGTATTTT
>TRBV4-3|TRBJ1-1|-|few
CASSHGDTGVHTEAFF
TGCGCCAGCAGCCATGGGGACACGGGTGTGCACACTGAAGCTTTCTTT
>TRBV7-6|TRBJ2-7|TRBD1|-
CASSYTGTGQSEQYF
TGTGCCAGCAGCTACACCGGGACAGGGCAGTCCGAGCAGTACTTC
>TRBV4-1|TRBJ1-1|TRBD1|few
CASSHTYRGYTEAFF
TGCGCCAGCAGCCACACTTACAGGGGTTACACTGAAGCTTTCTTT
>TRBV9|TRBJ2-5|-|-
CASSATTGYQETQYF
TGTGCCAGCAGCGCTACAACAGGGTACCAAGAGACCCAGTACTTC
>TRBV6-1|TRBJ1-1|-|many
CASSEPDGEIGTEAFF
TGTGCCAGCAGTGAACCCGACGGAGAAATTGGCACTGAAGCTTTCTTT
>TRBV19|TRBJ1-1|-|many
CASSKMGMNTEAFF
TGTGCCAGTAGCAAGATGGGGATGAACACTGAAGCTTTCTTT
>TRBV28|TRBJ2-7|-|many
CASRLRTVSYEQYF
TGTGCCAGCAGACTACGGACGGTCTCCTACGAGCAGTACTTC
>TRBV9|TRBJ2-2|TRBD2|-
CASSVEGLAGNTGELFF
TGTGCCAGCAGCGTAGAGGGGCTAGCGGGGAACACCGGGGAGCTGTTTTTT
>TRBV19|TRBJ1-5|TRBD1|-
CASTMGQGANQPQHF
TGTGCCAGTACTATGGGACAGGGCGCCAATCAGCCCCAGCATTTT
>TRBV6-5|TRBJ1-1|-|-
CASSSPGTWNTEAFF
TGTGCCAGCAGTTCCCCAGGGACCTGGAACACTGAAGCTTTCTTT
>TRBV28|TRBJ2-7|-|many
CASSLPALSYEQYF
TGTGCCAGCAGTTTGCCAGCGCTCTCCTACGAGCAGTACTTC
>TRBV4-1|TRBJ2-5|-|-
CASSQSGSDETQYF
TGCGCCAGCAGCCAGAGCGGGTCGGATGAGACCCAGTACTTC
>TRBV11-2|TRBJ2-7|-|few
CASSSTKGTYEQYF
TGTGCCAGCAGCTCGACGAAAGGGACCTACGAGCAGTACTTC
>TRBV5-1|TRBJ2-5|TRBD1|few
CASSTGQGAQETQYF
TGCGCCAGCAGCACCGGACAGGGGGCACAAGAGACCCAGTACTTC
>TRBV6-5|TRBJ2-7|-|many
CASSYIYLHGSYEQYF
TGTGCCAGCAGTTATATTTACCTCCACGGATCCTACGAGCAGTACTTC
>TRBV7-9|TRBJ1-2|-|once
CASSRRTQEGYTF
TGTGCCAGCAGCCGAAGGACGCAAGAGGGCTACACCTTT
>TRBV20-1|TRBJ1-1|-|many
CSVQDEREAFF
TGCAGTGTCCAGGACGAGCGCGAAGCTTTCTTT
>TRBV18|TRBJ1-2|TRBD1|-
CASSPSGQVYYGYTF
TGTGCCAGCTCACCCTCGGGACAGGTTTACTATGGCTACACCTTC
>TRBV28|TRBJ1-1|TRBD1|many
CASSLLLSGTGGSEAFF
TGTGCCAGCAGTTTACTTCTCTCCGGGACAGGGGGATCTGAAGCTTTCTTT
>TRBV30|TRBJ2-3|-|many
CAWSELSGRRDTQYF
TGTGCCTGGAGTGAATTAAGTGGGAGACGAGATACGCAGTATTTT
>TRBV20-1|TRBJ1-5|-|-
CSARTGIQPQHF
TGCAGTGCTAGGACGGGAATTCAGCCCCAGCATTTT
>TRBV12-3/TRBV12-4|TRBJ1-6|-|-
CASSFAEVNSPLHF
TGTGCCAGCAGTTTTGCCGAGGTTAATTCACCCCTCCACTTT
>TRBV12-3/TRBV12-4|TRBJ2-4|-|once
CASSSAFMIAKNIQYF
TGTGCCAGCAGTTCAGCGTTTATGATAGCCAAAAACATTCAGTACTTC
>TRBV18|TRBJ2-1|TRBD1|-
CASSPRTGGSYNEQFF
TGTGCCAGCTCACCCAGGACAGGGGGTTCCTACAATGAGCAGTTCTTC
>TRBV28|TRBJ2-7|TRBD2|-
CASSWRPSGPTYEQYF
TGTGCCAGCAGTTGGAGACCTAGCGGGCCAACCTACGAGCAGTACTTC
>TRBV2|TRBJ1-1|-|-
CASSEGGWSPKTEAFF
TGTGCCAGCAGTGAGGGAGGGTGGTCGCCAAAGACTGAAGCTTTCTTT
>TRBV29-1|TRBJ1-1|TRBD1|many
CSVGQGAQGTEAFF
TGCAGCGTTGGACAGGGGGCGCAGGGCACTGAAGCTTTCTTT
>TRBV6-1|TRBJ1-1|-|many
CAVIGHYTEAFF
TGTGCCGTAATCGGGCACTACACTGAAGCTTTCTTT
>TRBV2|TRBJ2-2|TRBD1|many
CASRDRGNRNTGELFF
TGTGCCAGCCGGGACAGGGGAAATAGGAACACCGGGGAGCTGTTTTTT
>TRBV5-6|TRBJ1-2|-|many
CASSSTGSTGYTF
TGTGCCAGCAGCTCCACAGGGAGTACGGGCTACACCTTC
>TRBV15|TRBJ2-7|TRBD1|many
CATSRPNRGQEQYF
TGTGCCACCAGCAGACCAAACAGGGGCCAGGAGCAGTACTTC
>TRBV10-3|TRBJ2-7|TRBD2|-
CAISESLLGSAGEPYEQYF
TGTGCCATCAGTGAGTCCCTCTTGGGCTCAGCGGGAGAGCCCTACGAGCAGTACTTC
>TRBV29-1|TRBJ2-5|TRBD1|few
CSSTGDLAKTQYF
TGCAGCTCAACAGGGGACCTGGCAAAGACCCAGTACTTC